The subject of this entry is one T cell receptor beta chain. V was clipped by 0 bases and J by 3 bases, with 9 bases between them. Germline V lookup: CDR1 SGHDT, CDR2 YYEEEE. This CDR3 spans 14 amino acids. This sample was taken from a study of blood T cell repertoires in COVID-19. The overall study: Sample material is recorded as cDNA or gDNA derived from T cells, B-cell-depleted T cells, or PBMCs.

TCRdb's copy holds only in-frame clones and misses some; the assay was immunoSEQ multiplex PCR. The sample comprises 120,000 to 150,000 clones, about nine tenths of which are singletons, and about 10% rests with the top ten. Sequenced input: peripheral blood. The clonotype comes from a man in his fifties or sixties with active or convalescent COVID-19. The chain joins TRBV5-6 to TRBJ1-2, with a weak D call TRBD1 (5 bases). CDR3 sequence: CASSLVRTHYGYTF. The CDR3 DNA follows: TGTGCCAGCAGCTTGGTCCGGACACACTATGGCTACACCTTC. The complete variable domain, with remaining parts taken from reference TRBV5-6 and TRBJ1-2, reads DAGVTQSPTHLIKTRGQQVTLRCSPKSGHDTVSWYQQALGQGPQFIFQYYEEEERQRGNFPDRFSGHQFPNYSSELNVNALLLGDSALYLCASSLVRTHYGYTFGSGTRLTVV.